The clone carrying this T cell receptor (beta chain) was picked up a small number of times. What it binds is not known. The source of the sample is a study of radiotherapy plus CTLA-4 blockade in lung cancer. Repertoires were generated with immunoSEQ multiplex PCR, while TCRdb's copy carries only in-frame clones and drops some. The sample records about 73,000 clones, around 86% being singletons. This CDR3 spans 9 amino acids. CDR1 and CDR2 from the germline V gene are MRHNA and SNTAGT. Deletions cut 10 bases from V and 4 bases from J, with 5 bases between. Study results and caveats: Radiotherapy with ipilimumab was followed by blood expansion of tumor-derived clones.

The chain carries TRBV6-4 and TRBJ2-7, with D hard to call. The TCR was taken from a human donor with non-small cell lung cancer that progressed on radiotherapy plus ipilimumab. This specimen was peripheral blood, taken from a patient treated with radiotherapy plus ipilimumab. For the CDR3, the DNA is TGTGCCAACCGGTACGAGCAGTACGTC. Protein: CANRYEQYV.